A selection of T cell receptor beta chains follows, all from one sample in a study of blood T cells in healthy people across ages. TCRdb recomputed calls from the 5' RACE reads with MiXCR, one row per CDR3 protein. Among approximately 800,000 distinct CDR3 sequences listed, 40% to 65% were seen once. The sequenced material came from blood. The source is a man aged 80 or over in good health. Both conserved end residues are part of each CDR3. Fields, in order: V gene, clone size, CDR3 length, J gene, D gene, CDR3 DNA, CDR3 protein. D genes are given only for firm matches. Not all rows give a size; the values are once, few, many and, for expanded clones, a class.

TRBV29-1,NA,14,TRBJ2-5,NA,TGCAGCCTAAGGAGGGGAGGAGGGCAAGAGACCCAGTACTTC,CSLRRGGGQETQYF
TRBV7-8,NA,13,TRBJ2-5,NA,TGTGCCAGCAGCTTACTGGTCGCGGAGACCCAGTACTTC,CASSLLVAETQYF
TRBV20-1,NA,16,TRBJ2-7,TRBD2,TGCAGTGCCACAGGCCGGACTAGCGGGATTTTGAGCGAGCAGTACTTC,CSATGRTSGILSEQYF
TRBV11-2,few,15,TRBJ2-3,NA,TGTGCCAGCAGCTTAGTGATTGCTACTCGCCGATACGCGTATTTT,CASSLVIATRRYAYF
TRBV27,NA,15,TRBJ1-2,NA,TGTGCCAGCAGTTTGTCTCCCGGGGGCCTCTATGGCTACACCTTC,CASSLSPGGLYGYTF
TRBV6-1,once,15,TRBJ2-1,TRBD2,TGTGCCAGCAGGGAAAGCGGGAGGGCCTTGGGTGAGCAGTTCTTC,CASRESGRALGEQFF
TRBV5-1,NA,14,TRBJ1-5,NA,TGCGCCAGCAGCCCGGACAGCCCCAGTCAGCCCCAGCATTTT,CASSPDSPSQPQHF
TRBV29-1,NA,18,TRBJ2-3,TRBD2,TGCAGCGTTGAAGCATCTTCAGAAGGACTAGTGAGCACAGATACGCAGTATTTT,CSVEASSEGLVSTDTQYF
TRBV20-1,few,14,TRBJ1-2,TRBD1,TGCAGTGCTTCCCAGGGGGAAACTAACTATGGCTACACCTTC,CSASQGETNYGYTF
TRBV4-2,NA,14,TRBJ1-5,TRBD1,TGTGCCAGCAGCTCGACTGCAGGGGGCCGGGCCCAGCATTTT,CASSSTAGGRAQHF
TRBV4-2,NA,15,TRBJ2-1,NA,TGTGCCAGCAGCCAAGATCCCGGGGGACGGGATGAGCAGTTCTTC,CASSQDPGGRDEQFF
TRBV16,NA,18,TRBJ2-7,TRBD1,TGCGCCAGCAGCCACCTCGGACAGGGTCCATTCTTCCCCTACGAGCAGTACTTC,CASSHLGQGPFFPYEQYF
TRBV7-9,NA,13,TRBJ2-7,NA,TGTGCCAGCAGCTTAGGAGGGTTCGGCGAGCAGTACTTC,CASSLGGFGEQYF
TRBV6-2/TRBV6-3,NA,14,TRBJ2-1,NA,TGTGCCAGCAGTTACTCGGGGGTGTACAATGAGCAGTTCTTC,CASSYSGVYNEQFF
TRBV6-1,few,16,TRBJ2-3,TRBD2,TGTGCCAGCAGTGATCGGTTAGCGGGAAGCACAGATACGCAGTATTTT,CASSDRLAGSTDTQYF
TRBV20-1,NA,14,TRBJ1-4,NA,TGCAGTGCTCCCCTGGGGGCAACTAATGAAAAACTGTTTTTT,CSAPLGATNEKLFF